These 13 T cell receptor beta chains share one sample of origin, sequenced in a study of blood T cell repertoires in COVID-19. TCRdb keeps only in-frame clones here, not all; method: immunoSEQ multiplex PCR. In the table there are approximately 140,000 clones, about 83% of which are singletons. Material: peripheral blood. These TCRs come from a woman aged 40 to 49 with acute or convalescent COVID-19.

This clone was detected a few times. The gene calls are TRBV15 and TRBJ2-1; 7 bases fit TRBD1. With V trimmed by 5 bases and J by 8 bases, 3 bases remained unmatched. CDR3 size: 12 residues. Germline CDR1 reads LNHNV; CDR2 reads YYDKDF (reference sequence). The CDR3 region has the DNA TGTGCCACCAGCGGAACAGGGGATGAGCAGTTCTTC. This codes for CATSGTGDEQFF.

This clone was detected once. The chain carries TRBV3-1 (or the pseudogene TRBV3-2) and TRBJ2-2; TRBD2 aligns across 15 bases. The V and J ends lost 3 bases and 5 bases, in that order; junction bases with no gene match: 7. Germline loops: CDR1 LGHDT, CDR2 YNNKEL (reference sequence). There are 18 residues in the CDR3. CDR3 protein: CASSHGLAGGPDTGELFF. The CDR3 coding sequence is TGTGCCAGCAGCCACGGACTAGCGGGGGGGCCGGATACCGGGGAGCTGTTTTTT.

Worth noting for this clone: The same CDR3 is also encoded by other DNA sequences in this sample. The rearrangement links TRBV28 to TRBJ1-2, with 8 bases that match TRBD1. Trimming cost V 4 bases and J 8 bases; bases outside gene matches: 9. The CDR3 is made up of 14 amino acids. From germline, CDR1 is MDHEN and CDR2 SYDVKM. Here the CDR3 reads CASSSSRGLGGYTF. The CDR3 DNA reads TGTGCCAGCAGTTCCTCCAGGGGGCTGGGAGGCTACACCTTC.

The chain joins TRBV5-1 to TRBJ2-2, with D uncertain. Germline V gene lookup returns CDR1 SGHRS and CDR2 YFSETQ. The V and J ends lost 0 bases and 0 bases respectively, with 12 bases between them. The CDR3 runs to 17 residues. The CDR3 DNA is TGCGCCAGCAGCTTGGGAGCTGGGCACGCGAACACCGGGGAGCTGTTTTTT. Residues: CASSLGAGHANTGELFF.

This chain joins TRBV18 and TRBJ2-6; tentative D call: TRBD2 (7 bases). The CDR3 is 18 amino acids. V gave up 11 bases and J gave up 1 base, with 24 bases separating them. Looked up from germline, CDR1 is KGHSH and CDR2 is LQKENI. The CDR3 bases are TGTGCCGGCGGGGGACCGGGGACACAGAATTCTGGGGCCAACGTCCTGACTTTC. Its protein product is CAGGGPGTQNSGANVLTF.

This CDR3 is CAWSLPGLATDTQYF. DNA of the CDR3: TGTGCCTGGAGCCTCCCGGGACTAGCCACAGATACGCAGTATTTT. The gene calls are TRBV30 and TRBJ2-3, with 9 bases identical to TRBD2. The germline V gene has CDR1 GTSNPN and CDR2 SVGIG (reference sequence). Trimming took 3 bases from V and 2 from J; bases not matched to a gene: 6. The CDR3 spans 15 residues.

By share of the sample, this clone is medium-sized. The V call is TRBV30, the J call TRBJ1-5; maybe TRBD1 (5 bases). V was pared by 1 base and J by 6 bases, with 13 bases between. Germline-derived CDR1 and CDR2 are GTSNPN and SVGIG (reference sequence). The CDR3 loop spans 14 amino acids. This CDR3 reads CAWSGGGLSQPQHF. CDR3 in DNA: TGTGCCTGGAGTGGGGGGGGACTAAGTCAGCCCCAGCATTTT.

V is TRBV6-1 and J is TRBJ1-1, with a weak D call TRBD1 (5 bases). The CDR3 extends over 13 amino acids. Germline lookup yields CDR1 MNHNS and CDR2 SASEGT. V shed 0 bases and J shed 7 bases, with 9 bases lying between them. The CDR3 bases are TGTGCCAGCAGTGAAGCGACAGCCCGTGAAGCTTTCTTT. Translated: CASSEATAREAFF.

The chain uses TRBV24-1 and TRBJ2-2; 10 bases align to TRBD1. Unmatched junction bases numbered 5, after V lost 3 bases and J lost 5 bases. The germline V gene has CDR1 KGHDR and CDR2 SFDVKD. The length of the CDR3 is 16 residues. The CDR3: CATSDKDRGRTGELFF. The CDR3 DNA reads TGTGCCACCAGTGATAAAGACAGGGGGCGAACCGGGGAGCTGTTTTTT.

The chain employs TRBV4-1 and TRBJ1-1; D may be TRBD1 (5 bases). The CDR3 is 15 residues long. The V gene lost 0 bases and the J gene lost 0 bases, with 8 bases spanning the gap. Germline V gene lookup returns CDR1 MGHRA and CDR2 YSYEKL. The CDR3 loop reads CASSQDRGMNTEAFF. The CDR3 DNA reads as TGCGCCAGCAGCCAAGACCGGGGGATGAACACTGAAGCTTTCTTT.

This clone was detected only a few times. The chain links TRBV4-1 to TRBJ1-2, with D possibly being TRBD1 (5 bases). V was trimmed by 0 bases and J by 4 bases, leaving 12 bases between them. Germline lookup yields CDR1 MGHRA and CDR2 YSYEKL. This CDR3 is built from 15 residues. DNA of the CDR3: TGCGCCAGCAGCCAAGATTGGTGGGGCCTCTATGGCTACACCTTC. This sequence encodes CASSQDWWGLYGYTF.

The J gene is TRBJ1-2, the V gene TRBV18, with 9 bases fitting TRBD1. Germline V lookup: CDR1 KGHSH, CDR2 LQKENI. Losses at the gene ends were 3 bases for V and 4 bases for J; bases not matched to a gene: 12. The CDR3 has 17 amino acids. This chain's CDR3 is CASSPASGQGFSYGYTF. In nucleotides, the CDR3 is TGTGCCAGCTCACCTGCTTCCGGACAGGGGTTCAGCTATGGCTACACCTTC.

J is TRBJ2-1 and V is TRBV7-2, with TRBD2 matching 13 bases. This CDR3 has 16 residues. Losses at the gene ends were 4 bases for V and 8 bases for J; bases not matched to a gene: 8. Germline CDR1 is SGHTA and CDR2 is FQGNSA. The CDR3 DNA sequence: TGTGCCAGCAGCTCCCGGACTAGCGGGAGAGGGGATGAGCAGTTCTTC. Translating gives CASSSRTSGRGDEQFF.